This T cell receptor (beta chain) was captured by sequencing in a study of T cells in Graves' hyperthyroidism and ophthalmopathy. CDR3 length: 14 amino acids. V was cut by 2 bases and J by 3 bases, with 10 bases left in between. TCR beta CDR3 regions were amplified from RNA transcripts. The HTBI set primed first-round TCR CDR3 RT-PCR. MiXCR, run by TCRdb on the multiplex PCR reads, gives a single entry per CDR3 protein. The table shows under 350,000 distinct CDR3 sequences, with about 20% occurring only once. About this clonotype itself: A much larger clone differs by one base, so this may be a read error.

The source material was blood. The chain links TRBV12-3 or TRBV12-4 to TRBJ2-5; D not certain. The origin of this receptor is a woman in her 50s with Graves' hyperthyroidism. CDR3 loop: CASSLSSEEETQYF. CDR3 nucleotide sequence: TGTGCCAGCAGTTTATCTAGTGAAGAAGAGACCCAGTACTTC.